This T cell receptor (beta chain) was recorded in a study of cytomegalovirus exposure and HLA in healthy donors. Across the whole study: Previous work identified roughly 120 million unique TCR beta sequences from some 170 million T cells.

A multiplex PCR was run with 60 Vbeta primers and 13 Jbeta primers. Generated by immunoSEQ multiplex PCR, the TCRdb table keeps only in-frame clones and is missing some. This sample has about 190,000 clones, with more than 70% found just once. Notes on the study in general: By a later analysis, the bulk of CMV-associated TCR beta chains appeared HLA-restricted.

The V end was cut by 0 bases, the J end by 2 bases, with 14 bases between. The CDR3 is made up of 16 amino acids. Germline V gene data show CDR1 as MGHRA and CDR2 as YSYEKL. About this clone itself: Its antigen is unknown.

Every donor was a healthy person donating bone marrow. The receptor was derived from a man aged 30-40 years in good health and CMV-seropositive. This chain joins TRBV4-1 and TRBJ2-7; tentative D call: TRBD1 (6 bases). The sequenced sample was PBMCs. The CDR3 reads CASSQERRDKPYEQYF. The CDR3 nucleotides read TGCGCCAGCAGCCAAGAAAGACGGGACAAACCCTACGAGCAGTACTTC.